Shown below are 28 T cell receptor beta chains from a single sample sequenced in a study of T cells in Graves' hyperthyroidism and ophthalmopathy (dated by TCRdb to the late 2010s). The library was made by multiplex PCR. The data were produced on an Illumina HiSeq 2000. The TCR beta CDR3 regions were amplified from RNA transcripts. The first round of RT-PCR for the TCR CDR3 was performed with the HTBI primer set and the Qiagen OneStep RT-PCR kit. TCRdb applied fastp at Q25 and MiXCR to the public reads, then kept only in-frame beta chains. Every CDR3 protein is listed once, alongside the most common genes and DNA of its rows. This sample is represented by a few hundred thousand distinct CDR3 sequences; about half of them were singletons. The ten largest clones take up roughly 7.7% of the sample. The material sequenced was peripheral blood or thyroid tissue (not recorded which). The receptor set was obtained from a woman under 30 with Graves' hyperthyroidism.

This clonotype was detected ten times or more. This sequence joins TRBV7-8 and TRBJ1-5, with 8 bases lining up with TRBD1. Germline CDR1 SGHVS, CDR2 FQNEAQ. The CDR3 is 16 residues long. Trimming removed 3 bases from V and 2 bases from J; junction bases left unmatched: 6. The CDR3 spells CASSFLDRGGNQPQHF. The CDR3 region has the DNA TGTGCCAGCAGCTTTCTCGACAGGGGAGGCAATCAGCCCCAGCATTTT. The full variable domain, in which reference TRBV7-8 and TRBJ1-5 provide the parts outside the CDR3, is GAGVSQSPRYKVAKRGQDVALRCDPISGHVSLFWYQQALGQGPEFLTYFQNEAQLDKSGLPSDRFFAERPEGSVSTLKIQRTQQEDSAVYLCASSFLDRGGNQPQHFGDGTRLSIL.

This clonotype was observed many times. In nucleotides, the CDR3 is TGTGCCAGTAGTATCGGGGAAATTGGTGAAGCTTTCTTT. Translating gives CASSIGEIGEAFF. The rearrangement joins TRBV19 to TRBJ1-1; D not certain. The V and J ends lost 3 bases and 7 bases respectively, with 12 bases between them. CDR1 is LNHDA and CDR2 is SQIVND in the germline V gene (reference sequence). The CDR3 totals 13 residues.

This clonotype was detected ten times or more. This sequence joins TRBV19 and TRBJ2-5, with 10 positions matching TRBD1. CDR3 length equals 15 residues. Germline CDR1 LNHDA, CDR2 SQIVND (reference sequence). The J segment lost 1 base and the V segment lost 3 bases, leaving 2 bases of the junction unmatched. CDR3 in amino acids: CASSMRTGGQETQYF. The CDR3 region has the DNA TGTGCCAGTAGTATGAGGACAGGGGGCCAAGAGACCCAGTACTTC.

The rearrangement joins TRBV5-8 to TRBJ2-1, with 7 bases fitting TRBD2. The germline CDR1 and CDR2 sequences are SGHTS and YDEGEE. The CDR3 covers 17 residues. Germline trimming cut 4 bases from V and 4 bases from J; bases unmatched to any gene: 14. Here the CDR3 DNA reads TGTGCCAGCAGCCAAGATGCGCAACTAGCGCCGTACAATGAGCAGTTCTTC. This gives the protein CASSQDAQLAPYNEQFF. Variable domain in full (rest from reference TRBV5-8 and TRBJ2-1): EAGVTQSPTHLIKTRGQQATLRCSPISGHTSVYWYQQALGLGLQFLLWYDEGEERNRGNFPPRFSGRQFPNYSSELNVNALELEDSALYLCASSQDAQLAPYNEQFFGPGTRLTVL.

At least ten counts were recorded for this clonotype. The rearrangement uses TRBV12-3 or TRBV12-4 and TRBJ1-1; D remains unclear. Deletions cut 1 base from V and 0 bases from J, with 12 bases between. CDR3 length: 16 residues. CDR3 sequence reads: CASSLVGGRMNTEAFF. CDR3 nucleotides: TGTGCCAGCAGTTTAGTGGGAGGACGAATGAACACTGAAGCTTTCTTT.

The rearrangement joins TRBV2 to TRBJ1-2; 9 bases agree with TRBD1. Looked up from germline, CDR1 is SNHLY and CDR2 is FYNNEI. The length of the CDR3 is 10 residues. CDR3 loop: CSGTGTGYTF. The CDR3 DNA reads TGTTCCGGGACAGGGACTGGCTACACCTTC.

This clonotype has at least ten counts. The chain carries TRBV9 and TRBJ1-4; TRBD1 is a possible D gene (6 bases). The V gene's germline CDR1 is SGDLS and CDR2 YYNGEE. V was shortened by 3 bases and J by 4 bases, with 13 bases between the two germline ends. The CDR3 contains 15 residues. The CDR3 is CASSAVGQLNEKLFF. CDR3 sequence (DNA): TGTGCCAGCAGCGCAGTCGGACAGCTTAATGAAAAACTGTTTTTT.

This clonotype was recorded many times. The V call is TRBV29-1, the J call TRBJ1-1; the match to TRBD1 covers 7 bases. The CDR3 has 12 amino acids. Germline CDR1 SQVTM, CDR2 ANQGSEA. The junction had 4 bases not matched to a gene; V was cut back by 5 bases and J by 4 bases. For the CDR3, the DNA is TGCAGCGTTAGACAGGGAATCACTGAAGCTTTCTTT. As protein: CSVRQGITEAFF.

This clonotype was recorded at least ten times. The V gene is TRBV29-1, the J gene TRBJ2-7, with D uncertain. Per the germline V gene, CDR1 is SQVTM and CDR2 is ANQGSEA. V was pared by 4 bases and J by 1 base, with 11 bases between. This CDR3 region has 13 residues. CDR3 nucleotides: TGCAGCGTTGTTCTGTTGGGATCCTACGAGCAGTACTTC. Translated: CSVVLLGSYEQYF.

CDR3: CASSALTGGGSPLHF. CDR3 nucleotide sequence: TGTGCCAGCAGCGCCCTGACAGGGGGCGGGTCACCCCTCCACTTT. The chain is built from TRBV9 and TRBJ1-6; TRBD1 aligns across 10 bases. The CDR3 extends over 15 amino acids. Per germline, CDR1 SGDLS and CDR2 YYNGEE. V gave up 3 bases and J gave up 10 bases; unmatched junction bases: 7.

Comments on this clonotype: A much larger clone differs from this one at a single base, so this may be a read error. This sequence joins TRBV12-3 or TRBV12-4 and TRBJ1-4; a possible D gene is TRBD1 (5 bases). The V end was cut by 5 bases, the J end by 5 bases, with 15 bases between. This CDR3 contains 15 residues. The chain's CDR3 is CASSTIRAENEKLFF. As DNA, the CDR3 is TGTGCCAGCAGTACCATCAGGGCAGAAAATGAAAAACTGTTTTTT.

Remarks on this clonotype: One end of the junction fails to match germline, which may point to a read error. This chain links TRBV10-3 with TRBJ2-5; the match to TRBD1 covers 8 bases. Germline CDR1 and CDR2: ENHRY and SYGVKD. This CDR3 is built from 11 residues. CDR3 sequence reads: CATLQGETQHF. The CDR3 DNA reads as TGTGCCACTCTACAGGGGGAGACCCAGCACTTC.

This clonotype was seen ten or more times. This chain links TRBV5-1 with TRBJ1-2; possibly TRBD1 for D (6 bases). With 4 bases removed from V and 6 bases from J, the gap between germline ends came to 19 bases. The length of the CDR3 is 15 residues. In germline, CDR1 is SGHRS, CDR2 YFSETQ. The CDR3 sequence: CASSLEQGPLDGYTF. The CDR3 region has the DNA TGCGCCAGCAGCCTAGAACAGGGCCCGTTGGATGGCTACACCTTC.

The chain carries TRBV5-1 and TRBJ2-5; D might be TRBD2 (6 bases). Trimming pared 3 bases from V and 5 bases from J, leaving 17 bases between. Germline-derived CDR1 and CDR2 are SGHRS and YFSETQ. The CDR3 loop spans 15 amino acids. The CDR3: CASSSGRSTGETQYF. In DNA form, the CDR3 reads TGCGCCAGCAGCTCGGGGAGGTCCACCGGGGAGACCCAGTACTTC.

This clonotype was detected ten times or more. The chain recombines TRBV24-1 with TRBJ2-2, with 9 bases that match TRBD2. This CDR3 has 19 amino acids. CDR1 and CDR2 (germline): KGHDR, SFDVKD. Losses at the gene ends were 10 bases for V and 3 bases for J; bases not matched to a gene: 20. The CDR3 spells CATSKSEREALPYTGELFF. As DNA, the CDR3 is TGTGCCACAAGTAAAAGTGAGCGGGAGGCCTTACCCTACACCGGGGAGCTGTTTTTT.

This clonotype was seen repeatedly, ten times or more. V gene TRBV27 combines with J gene TRBJ1-5; D is ambiguous. This CDR3 is built from 14 residues. Germline CDR1 and CDR2: MNHEY and SMNVEV (reference sequence). Deletions cut 5 bases from V and 4 bases from J, with 12 bases between. The CDR3 spells CASSLRAVNQPQHF. DNA for the CDR3: TGTGCCAGCAGTCTCCGGGCGGTAAATCAGCCCCAGCATTTT.

This clonotype was recorded at least ten times. CDR3 amino acids: CASSLRGDLGYDTEAFF. The CDR3 coding sequence is TGCGCCAGCAGCTTGAGGGGGGACCTCGGATACGACACTGAAGCTTTCTTT. V is TRBV5-1 and J is TRBJ1-1, with D tentatively TRBD1 (6 bases). CDR1 is SGHRS, CDR2 YFSETQ, per germline. The V and J ends lost 1 base and 3 bases respectively, with 19 bases between them. The CDR3 is 17 amino acids.

This clonotype came up once. V and J are TRBV10-3 and TRBJ2-7; the match to TRBD2 covers 8 bases. This CDR3 region has 12 residues. Trimming cost V 10 bases and J 6 bases; bases outside gene matches: 8. In germline, CDR1 is ENHRY, CDR2 SYGVKD. CDR3 sequence reads: CARTGGLGEQYF. In DNA form, the CDR3 reads TGTGCCAGGACGGGAGGGCTGGGCGAGCAGTACTTC.

This clonotype is a singleton in its sample. CDR3 region: CSKDTYSNQPQHF. CDR3 coding DNA: TGCAGTAAAGACACGTATAGCAATCAGCCCCAGCATTTT. The chain links TRBV29-1 to TRBJ1-5, with no clear D. CDR3 length: 13 residues. Germline assignment: CDR1 SQVTM and CDR2 ANQGSEA.

This clonotype was seen many times. The chain couples TRBV7-4 to TRBJ2-5; 11 bases align to TRBD2. V dropped 11 bases and J dropped 2; count of bases not matched to a gene: 10. Germline CDR1 SGHVT, CDR2 SQSDAQ. The CDR3 has 15 amino acids. The CDR3 protein is CAALGTSGNQETQYF. The CDR3 bases are TGTGCCGCCTTAGGGACTAGCGGAAATCAAGAGACCCAGTACTTC.

Points on this clonotype: One junction end does not reproduce the germline sequence, and a read error may be involved. The chain recombines TRBV5-1 with TRBJ2-6; no reliable D call. This CDR3 has 13 residues. CDR1 is SGHRS, CDR2 YFSETQ, per germline. CDR3 DNA: TGCGCCAGCAGCTTGTCACCCGCCAACACTGAAGCTTTC. Its translation is CASSLSPANTEAF.

On this clonotype: Given a much more abundant clone one base away, this may be a read error. The chain combines TRBV19 with TRBJ2-5; the match to TRBD2 covers 12 bases. The germline CDR1 and CDR2 sequences are LNHDA and SQIVND (reference sequence). The CDR3 extends over 17 amino acids. CDR3 in amino acids: CASSVTSGRYSQKTKYF. The CDR3 nucleotides read TGTGCCAGTAGTGTGACTAGCGGGAGATATAGTCAAAAGACCAAGTACTTC.

The chain couples TRBV20-1 to TRBJ1-4, with TRBD1 identical over 8 bases. The CDR3 is 14 amino acids. CDR1 and CDR2 (germline): DFQATT, SNEGSKA (reference sequence). The ends lost 0 bases at V and 7 bases at J; junction bases unmatched: 4. The CDR3 loop is CSARDLQGAEKLFF. For the CDR3, the DNA is TGCAGTGCTAGAGATCTCCAGGGGGCTGAAAAACTGTTTTTT.

There are a few counts of this clonotype. The chain links TRBV24-1 to TRBJ1-1; D not resolved. CDR1 and CDR2 (germline): KGHDR, SFDVKD. The CDR3 contains 15 residues. Trimming left V 3 bases short and J 1 base short, with 11 bases between. The CDR3 loop is CATSDTTSPNTEAFF. The CDR3 DNA follows: TGTGCCACCAGTGATACTACCTCACCGAACACTGAAGCTTTCTTT.

This clonotype was detected ten times or more. The chain employs TRBV29-1 and TRBJ1-2; unclear D gene. The V gene lost 5 bases and the J gene lost 8 bases, with 9 bases spanning the gap. Germline lookup yields CDR1 SQVTM and CDR2 ANQGSEA. The CDR3 runs 10 residues. CDR3: CSVREGGYTF. CDR3 sequence (DNA): TGCAGCGTTAGGGAGGGCGGCTACACCTTC.

As concerns this clonotype: The junction departs from germline at one end; a sequencing error may be responsible. The J gene is TRBJ2-7, the V gene TRBV5-1, with D hard to call. This CDR3 contains 16 residues. CDR1 and CDR2 from the germline V gene are SGHRS and YFSETQ. The CDR3 DNA sequence: TGCGCCAGCAGCTTGGCCGGCACTTTCGTTGTCTACGAGCAGTGCTTC. As protein: CASSLAGTFVVYEQCF.

The genes are TRBV19 and TRBJ1-5; D is unclear. Germline V gene data show CDR1 as LNHDA and CDR2 as SQIVND (reference sequence). With 6 bases removed from V and 3 bases from J, the gap between germline ends came to 18 bases. The CDR3 is 16 amino acids. The CDR3 DNA is TGTGCCAGTAGCCCACTAGCGGGAGGCAACAATCAGCCCCAGCATTTT. Amino acids: CASSPLAGGNNQPQHF.

The sample holds many counts of this clonotype. This CDR3 is CASSYGLAGGPREQYF. Written as DNA, the CDR3 is TGTGCCAGCAGTTACGGGCTAGCGGGAGGGCCCCGCGAGCAGTACTTC. The chain carries TRBV6-5 and TRBJ2-7; TRBD2 agrees at 12 bases. The CDR3 has 16 residues. Per germline, CDR1 MNHEY and CDR2 SVGAGI. The trim removed 2 bases at V and 6 bases at J, leaving 8 bases unmatched.